A selection of T cell receptor beta chains follows, all from one sample in a study of shared clonotypes between healthy human individuals. Clones were sequenced by immunoSEQ multiplex PCR, and TCRdb holds only the in-frame ones, with some missing. Of more than 2,000,000 clones in the sample, 90% to 95% were seen once. Material for sequencing was naive CD4+ T cells from PBMCs. All receptors derive from a man between 18 and 29 years old in good health. Some clones in this sample may be carry-over from other donors' samples. Both conserved end residues are part of each CDR3. Each record gives: CDR3 protein, D gene, J gene, V gene. D genes are given only for firm matches.

CDR3: CASSFTVGGRETQYF; D: TRBD1; J: TRBJ2-5; V: TRBV6-5
CDR3: CSVSQGAVENTIYF; D: TRBD1; J: TRBJ1-3; V: TRBV29-1
CDR3: CASRAGQGSAFF; D: TRBD1; J: TRBJ1-1; V: TRBV27
CDR3: CASSLVVRADTEAFF; D: .; J: TRBJ1-1; V: TRBV7-2
CDR3: CASSPQGAFYEQYF; D: TRBD1; J: TRBJ2-7; V: TRBV18
CDR3: CASSLPTQGDTQYF; D: .; J: TRBJ2-3; V: TRBV5-1
CDR3: CASSLQSNTGELFF; D: .; J: TRBJ2-2; V: TRBV27
CDR3: CASSEFQVRELYEQYF; D: .; J: TRBJ2-7; V: TRBV10-1
CDR3: CASSFNRGQGGEQYF; D: TRBD1; J: TRBJ2-7; V: TRBV7-2
CDR3: CSVSRQGATGELFF; D: TRBD1; J: TRBJ2-2; V: TRBV29-1
CDR3: CASSIGGDGANVLTF; D: TRBD1; J: TRBJ2-6; V: TRBV28
CDR3: CAISETSGRGTGELFF; D: TRBD2; J: TRBJ2-2; V: TRBV10-3
CDR3: CASSFRAGENIQYF; D: TRBD2; J: TRBJ2-4; V: TRBV7-9
CDR3: CASSSEVSSYNEQFF; D: .; J: TRBJ2-1; V: TRBV7-2
CDR3: CASSPRTGRGYTF; D: TRBD1; J: TRBJ1-2; V: TRBV5-1
CDR3: CASSRTGDGLYEQYF; D: TRBD1; J: TRBJ2-7; V: TRBV7-2
CDR3: CASLGDRNTGELFF; D: .; J: TRBJ2-2; V: TRBV5-6
CDR3: CASSLRQGVDNEQFF; D: TRBD1; J: TRBJ2-1; V: TRBV5-1
CDR3: CAWSVRQGGEQYF; D: .; J: TRBJ2-7; V: TRBV30
CDR3: CAWSRWGSDTQYF; D: .; J: TRBJ2-3; V: TRBV30
CDR3: CSVDYSYNEQFF; D: .; J: TRBJ2-1; V: TRBV29-1
CDR3: CASSLALGPGGAYGYTF; D: .; J: TRBJ1-2; V: TRBV28
CDR3: CASSHQSFWGNTGELFF; D: .; J: TRBJ2-2; V: TRBV23-1
CDR3: CASRKSGLAGHEQYF; D: TRBD2; J: TRBJ2-7; V: TRBV13
CDR3: CASSLTGGPTDTQYF; D: TRBD1; J: TRBJ2-3; V: TRBV28
CDR3: CASRNRESSYEQYF; D: .; J: TRBJ2-7; V: TRBV19
CDR3: CASSLPDRNTEAFF; D: .; J: TRBJ1-1; V: TRBV28
CDR3: CASSLAPGTGGIYETQYF; D: TRBD1; J: TRBJ2-5; V: TRBV7-2
CDR3: CASSAYRNQPQHF; D: .; J: TRBJ1-5; V: TRBV28
CDR3: CALGTGVNEQFF; D: TRBD1; J: TRBJ2-1; V: TRBV28
CDR3: CASSARTGAQETQYF; D: TRBD1; J: TRBJ2-5; V: TRBV10-1
CDR3: CASTQEGTEAFF; D: .; J: TRBJ1-1; V: TRBV2
CDR3: CASRNPGQSGNTIYF; D: TRBD1; J: TRBJ1-3; V: TRBV9
CDR3: CASSSGTGATEAFF; D: TRBD1; J: TRBJ1-1; V: TRBV5-1
CDR3: CASSATPGGRVNFTQYF; D: .; J: TRBJ2-3; V: TRBV9
CDR3: CASSESGRASTDTQYF; D: .; J: TRBJ2-3; V: TRBV25-1
CDR3: CASSRGLFGGTGELFF; D: .; J: TRBJ2-2; V: TRBV25-1
CDR3: CAISEHSSVGGKSYEQYF; D: .; J: TRBJ2-7; V: TRBV10-3
CDR3: CASSYQDRGPYEQYF; D: TRBD1; J: TRBJ2-7; V: TRBV6-5
CDR3: CASSFSRAAYEQYF; D: .; J: TRBJ2-7; V: TRBV7-2
CDR3: CASSLYTTGELFF; D: .; J: TRBJ2-2; V: TRBV5-8
CDR3: CASSFPGGRGTEAFF; D: TRBD1; J: TRBJ1-1; V: TRBV28
CDR3: CSVRLGRTGTYEQYF; D: .; J: TRBJ2-7; V: TRBV29-1
CDR3: CASSQGEGLVEIGELFF; D: TRBD2; J: TRBJ2-2; V: TRBV4-1
CDR3: CAISESTLAEPNNEQFF; D: TRBD2; J: TRBJ2-1; V: TRBV10-3
CDR3: CASSINRSGANVLTF; D: .; J: TRBJ2-6; V: TRBV7-2
CDR3: CASRQEAYEQYF; D: .; J: TRBJ2-7; V: TRBV2
CDR3: CASSLLGQGYNEQFF; D: TRBD1; J: TRBJ2-1; V: TRBV5-1
CDR3: CASSLFPNRGSYQETQYF; D: TRBD1; J: TRBJ2-5; V: TRBV7-2
CDR3: CASSLEGASRWAEAFF; D: TRBD1; J: TRBJ1-1; V: TRBV5-1
CDR3: CASSLAGTDYGYTF; D: .; J: TRBJ1-2; V: TRBV5-1
CDR3: CASSVGVFPGAEQYF; D: .; J: TRBJ2-7; V: TRBV9
CDR3: CASSLPPWGAQETQYF; D: .; J: TRBJ2-5; V: TRBV7-2
CDR3: CASRSSLQGSSYEQYF; D: TRBD1; J: TRBJ2-7; V: TRBV6-6